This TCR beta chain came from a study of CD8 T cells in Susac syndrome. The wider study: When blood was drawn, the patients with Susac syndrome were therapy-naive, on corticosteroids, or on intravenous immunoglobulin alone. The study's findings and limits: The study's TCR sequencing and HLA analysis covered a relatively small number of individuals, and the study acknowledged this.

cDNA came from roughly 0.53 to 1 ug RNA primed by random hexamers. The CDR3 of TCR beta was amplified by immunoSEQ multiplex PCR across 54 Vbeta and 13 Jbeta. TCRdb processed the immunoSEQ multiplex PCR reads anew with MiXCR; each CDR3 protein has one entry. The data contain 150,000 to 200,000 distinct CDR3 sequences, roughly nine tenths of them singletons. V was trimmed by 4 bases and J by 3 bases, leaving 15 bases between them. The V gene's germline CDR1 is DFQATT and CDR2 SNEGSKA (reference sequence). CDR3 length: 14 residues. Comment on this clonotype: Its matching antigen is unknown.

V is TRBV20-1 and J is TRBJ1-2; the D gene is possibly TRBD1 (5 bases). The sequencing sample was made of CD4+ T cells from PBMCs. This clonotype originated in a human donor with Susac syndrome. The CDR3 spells CSATGPERHYGYTF. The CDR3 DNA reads TGCAGTGCTACAGGGCCGGAACGACACTATGGCTACACCTTC.